What follows describes a single T cell receptor (beta chain). Antigen unknown. One end of the junction does not line up with germline, which may come from a read error. The CDR3 length is 15 residues. In germline, CDR1 is MDHEN, CDR2 SYDVKM. The sample is drawn from a study of human T cells and chemical hapten exposure. Study context: Scalp application of diphenylcyclopropenone was performed weekly in patients across the entire roughly 23-week study.

TCRdb passed the RACE reads through MiXCR, listing each CDR3 protein once. The repertoire holds about 92,000 distinct CDR3 sequences, with roughly a tenth as singletons. Time point: patch test 3, about 24 weeks after DPC sensitization. Treatment described: therapeutic diphenylcyclopropenone sensitization with weekly scalp DPC. Regarding the study as a whole: Higher patch test scores went with higher counts of PT1 expanded TCRs.

This clonotype was sampled from a woman aged 25-40 years with alopecia areata. Some clones in this sample may be carry-over from other donors' samples. The sequencing here drew on whole blood, taken in connection with sensitization to the hapten diphenylcyclopropenone (DPC). The genes are TRBV28 and TRBJ2-7; the match to TRBD2 covers 11 bases. DNA of the CDR3: TGTGCCAGCAGTCCTGGGACTAGCGGTTCCTCCGAGCAGTACTTC. This sequence encodes CASSPGTSGSSEQYF. Full variable domain (outside the CDR3, taken from reference TRBV28 and TRBJ2-7): DVKVTQSSRYLVKRTGEKVFLECVQDMDHENMFWYRQDPGLGLRLIYFSYDVKMKEKGDIPEGYSVSREKKERFSLILESASTNQTSMYLCASSPGTSGSSEQYFGPGTRLTVT.